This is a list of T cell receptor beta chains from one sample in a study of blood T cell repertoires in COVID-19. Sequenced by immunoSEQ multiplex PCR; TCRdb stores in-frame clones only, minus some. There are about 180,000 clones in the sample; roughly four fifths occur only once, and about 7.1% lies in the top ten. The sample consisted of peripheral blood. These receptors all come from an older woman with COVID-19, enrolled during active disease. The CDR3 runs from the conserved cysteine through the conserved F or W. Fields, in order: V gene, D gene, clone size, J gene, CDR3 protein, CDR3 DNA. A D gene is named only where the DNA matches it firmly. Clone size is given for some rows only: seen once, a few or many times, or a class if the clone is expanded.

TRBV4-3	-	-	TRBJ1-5	CASSQTGRSQPQHF	TGCGCCAGCAGCCAGACAGGCAGAAGCCAGCCCCAGCATTTT
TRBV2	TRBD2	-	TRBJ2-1	CASSNRLAGSYNEQFF	TGTGCCAGCAGTAATAGACTAGCGGGTTCATACAATGAGCAGTTCTTC
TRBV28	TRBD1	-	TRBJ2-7	CASKRTGGAWDEQYF	TGTGCCAGCAAAAGGACAGGGGGCGCGTGGGACGAGCAGTACTTC
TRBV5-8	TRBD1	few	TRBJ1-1	CASELVGGQGAWKAFF	TGTGCCAGCGAACTGGTGGGAGGCCAGGGGGCCTGGAAAGCTTTCTTT
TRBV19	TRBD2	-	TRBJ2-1	CASSILAGGAEQFF	TGTGCCAGTAGTATACTAGCGGGTGGGGCTGAGCAGTTCTTC
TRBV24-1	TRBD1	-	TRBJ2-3	CATSDYRGTDTQYF	TGTGCCACCAGTGACTACAGGGGGACAGATACGCAGTATTTT
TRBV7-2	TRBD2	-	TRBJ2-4	CASSLEAGENIQYF	TGTGCCAGCAGCTTAGAGGCGGGAGAGAACATTCAGTACTTC
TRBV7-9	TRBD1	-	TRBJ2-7	CASSWGQQDYEQYF	TGTGCCAGCAGCTGGGGACAGCAAGACTACGAGCAGTACTTC
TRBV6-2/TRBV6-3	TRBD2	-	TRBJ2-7	CASSYKLEWREFYEQYF	TGTGCCAGCAGTTATAAGTTGGAGTGGCGGGAGTTCTACGAGCAGTACTTC
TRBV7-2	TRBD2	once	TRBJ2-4	CASSLSPSGGQNIQYF	TGTGCCAGCAGCCTTTCCCCTAGCGGGGGGCAAAACATTCAGTACTTC
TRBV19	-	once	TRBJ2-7	CASSIPGVSYEQYF	TGTGCCAGTAGTATACCAGGGGTATCCTACGAGCAGTACTTC
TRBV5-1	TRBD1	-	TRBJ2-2	CASSPPGQGNTGELFF	TGCGCCAGCAGCCCACCGGGACAGGGTAACACCGGGGAGCTGTTTTTT
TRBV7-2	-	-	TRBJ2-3	CASSPTADTQYF	TGTGCCAGCAGCCCGACAGCGGATACGCAGTATTTT
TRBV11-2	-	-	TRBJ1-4	CASSFGVLNEKLFF	TGTGCCAGCAGCTTCGGGGTCCTTAATGAAAAACTGTTTTTT
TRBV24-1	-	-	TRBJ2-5	CATSDLRPAGEQTQYF	TGTGCCACCAGTGATTTAAGGCCCGCCGGGGAACAGACCCAGTACTTC
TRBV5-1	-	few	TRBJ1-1	CASSLTGSNTEAFF	TGCGCCAGCAGCTTGACAGGCTCGAACACTGAAGCTTTCTTT
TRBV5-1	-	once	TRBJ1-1	CASRLISVNTEAFF	TGCGCCAGCAGGCTCATAAGCGTCAACACTGAAGCTTTCTTT
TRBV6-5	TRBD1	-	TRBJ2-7	CASIDRGRGYEQYF	TGTGCCAGTATCGACAGGGGGCGAGGCTACGAGCAGTACTTC
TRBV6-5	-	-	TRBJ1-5	CASSYSSYSNQPQHF	TGTGCCAGCAGTTACTCCTCTTATAGCAATCAGCCCCAGCATTTT
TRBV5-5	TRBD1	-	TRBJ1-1	CASSSDRRLGNTEAFF	TGTGCCAGCAGCTCGGACAGGAGATTGGGGAACACTGAAGCTTTCTTT